Below are 8 T cell receptor beta chains sequenced from a single sample in a study of regulatory T cells in long-lasting Graves disease. The time point: newly diagnosed GD, antithyroid drugs for less than 3 months. Construction of the TCR library relied on RNA isolated from PBMCs. CDR3 regions were amplified by Arm-PCR using iRepertoire HTBI primers to build TCR beta libraries. A single record per CDR3 protein comes from TCRdb applying MiXCR to the multiplex PCR reads. The data hold more than 450,000 distinct CDR3 sequences, with roughly 16% observed a single time. In addition, the sample was reused for a study of T cells in Graves' hyperthyroidism and ophthalmopathy.

The source was peripheral blood mononuclear cells (PBMCs), collected at new diagnosis, from a patient treated with antithyroid drugs. The receptors here all came from a man aged 35-49 years with Graves disease.

The gene calls are TRBV12-5 and TRBJ1-5; 8 bases fit TRBD1. The CDR3 is 15 amino acids. CDR1 and CDR2 (germline): LGHNT, FRNRAP. V lost 6 bases and J lost 0; bases outside the gene matches: 4. The CDR3 loop is CASGTGGYSNQPQHF. The CDR3 DNA is TGTGCTAGTGGAACAGGGGGTTATAGCAATCAGCCCCAGCATTTT.

The rearrangement uses TRBV3-1 and TRBJ2-5; 8 nucleotides line up with TRBD1. CDR3 length: 16 amino acids. Per germline, CDR1 LGHDT and CDR2 YNNKEL (reference sequence). J was trimmed by 4 bases and V by 0 bases; bases with no gene match: 7. The CDR3 here is CASSQEGQGARETQYF. Here the CDR3 DNA reads TGTGCCAGCAGCCAAGAGGGTCAGGGGGCGCGAGAGACCCAGTACTTC.

In its sample, this clonotype was seen a few times. The chain links TRBV10-3 to TRBJ2-7; no clear D. V was pared by 6 bases and J by 0 bases, with 15 bases between. Looked up from germline, CDR1 is ENHRY and CDR2 is SYGVKD. The CDR3 is 15 amino acids. CDR3 coding DNA: TGTGCCATCAGGGGCCCGGACGGCGCCTCCTACGAGCAGTACTTC. It specifies CAIRGPDGASYEQYF.

This clonotype was found many times. The CDR3 region is CASRPTGLAETQYF. The CDR3 DNA is TGTGCCAGCAGACCGACGGGACTAGCAGAGACCCAGTACTTC. This rearrangement joins TRBV7-9 to TRBJ2-5; 9 nucleotides line up with TRBD2. V lost 6 bases to trimming and J lost 4 bases; unmatched junction nucleotides: 6. The CDR3 totals 14 residues. The germline V gene encodes CDR1 SEHNR and CDR2 FQNEAQ (reference sequence).

This clonotype was counted ten times or more. The rearrangement joins TRBV3-1 to TRBJ1-3, with unresolved D. The CDR3 covers 14 residues. Trimming cost V 0 bases and J 0 bases, with 3 bases left between them. Looked up from germline, CDR1 is LGHDT and CDR2 is YNNKEL (reference sequence). CDR3 loop: CASSQDNSGNTIYF. CDR3 sequence (DNA): TGTGCCAGCAGCCAAGACAACTCTGGAAACACCATATATTTT.

The CDR3 bases are TGTGCCAGCTCGGGACCGCCGAACACTGAAGCTTTCTTT. Translated, it gives CASSGPPNTEAFF. The rearrangement links TRBV18 to TRBJ1-1; perhaps TRBD1 as D (5 bases). The V gene lost 6 bases and the J gene lost 1 base, with 9 bases spanning the gap. Germline V gives CDR1 KGHSH, CDR2 LQKENI. The CDR3 runs 13 residues.

The gene calls are TRBV29-1 and TRBJ2-7, with 8 nucleotides matching TRBD1. Germline V gene lookup returns CDR1 SQVTM and CDR2 ANQGSEA. CDR3 length: 13 residues. Germline trimming cut 6 bases from V and 3 bases from J; bases unmatched to any gene: 7. The DNA for the CDR3 is TGCAGCGTCGAAACAGGGACAGGCTACGAGCAGTACTTC. Translated, it gives CSVETGTGYEQYF.

This clonotype was counted ten times or more. The rearrangement joins TRBV6-1 to TRBJ2-5; D may be TRBD1 or TRBD2 (5 bases each). The CDR3 is 13 residues long. Per germline, CDR1 MNHNS and CDR2 SASEGT. The V and J ends lost 8 bases and 4 bases respectively, with 14 bases between them. CDR3 DNA: TGTGCCAGCTCCGGGGCTATGCCAGAGACCCAGTACTTC. Its translation is CASSGAMPETQYF.